A selection of T cell receptor beta chains follows, all from one sample in a study of blood T cell repertoires in COVID-19. Generated by immunoSEQ multiplex PCR, the TCRdb table keeps only in-frame clones and is missing some. The sample includes under 200,000 clones, around 85% of them seen just once. Sample: peripheral blood. The receptor set was obtained from a woman of 80 years or more with acute or convalescent COVID-19. Both conserved end residues are part of each CDR3. D genes are given only for firm matches. The size entry is marked missing in some rows and otherwise reads once, few, many or a size class.

j_call: TRBJ2-3
d_call: NA
cdr3_length: 15
clone_size: NA
v_call: TRBV5-1
cdr3_nt: TGCGCCAGCAGCTTGGGACAGACTAGCACAGATACGCAGTATTTT
cdr3_aa: CASSLGQTSTDTQYF

j_call: TRBJ2-1
d_call: NA
cdr3_length: 15
clone_size: NA
v_call: TRBV4-1
cdr3_nt: TGCGCCAGCAGCCCAGGGACTGCCTCCTACAATGAGCAGTTCTTC
cdr3_aa: CASSPGTASYNEQFF

j_call: TRBJ2-5
d_call: TRBD2
cdr3_length: 15
clone_size: NA
v_call: TRBV6-2/TRBV6-3
cdr3_nt: TGTGCCAGCAGTTACGGAGCGGGGCGGGGAGAGACCCAGTACTTC
cdr3_aa: CASSYGAGRGETQYF

j_call: TRBJ2-7
d_call: TRBD1
cdr3_length: 17
clone_size: once
v_call: TRBV6-1
cdr3_nt: TGTGCCAGCAGTGGTTCTGCGGGACAGGGGCCCTCCTACGAGCAGTACTTC
cdr3_aa: CASSGSAGQGPSYEQYF

j_call: TRBJ2-7
d_call: TRBD2
cdr3_length: 15
clone_size: NA
v_call: TRBV19
cdr3_nt: TGTGCCAGTAGTATTGGCCCTAGCGGCAACTACGAGCAGTACTTC
cdr3_aa: CASSIGPSGNYEQYF

j_call: TRBJ1-5
d_call: NA
cdr3_length: 13
clone_size: NA
v_call: TRBV10-3
cdr3_nt: TGTGCCATCAGGGTAGGGGGCAATCAGCCCCAGCATTTT
cdr3_aa: CAIRVGGNQPQHF

j_call: TRBJ2-5
d_call: NA
cdr3_length: 12
clone_size: NA
v_call: TRBV5-4
cdr3_nt: TGTGCCAGCAGCTCGGGACTAGAGACCCAGTACTTC
cdr3_aa: CASSSGLETQYF

j_call: TRBJ2-3
d_call: TRBD2
cdr3_length: 18
clone_size: NA
v_call: TRBV10-3
cdr3_nt: TGTGCCATCAGGGGGACTAGCGGGAGTATTAAGGGCACAGATACGCAGTATTTT
cdr3_aa: CAIRGTSGSIKGTDTQYF

j_call: TRBJ1-1
d_call: NA
cdr3_length: 13
clone_size: NA
v_call: TRBV29-1
cdr3_nt: TGCAGCGCACAGGGAAAGGGGAACACTGAAGCTTTCTTT
cdr3_aa: CSAQGKGNTEAFF

j_call: TRBJ1-1
d_call: NA
cdr3_length: 12
clone_size: many
v_call: TRBV5-1
cdr3_nt: TGCGCCAGCAGCTTTACCGGGACTGAAGCTTTCTTT
cdr3_aa: CASSFTGTEAFF

j_call: TRBJ1-6
d_call: NA
cdr3_length: 15
clone_size: NA
v_call: TRBV6-5
cdr3_nt: TGTGCCAGCAGAGACAGTCCCGTTTATAATTCACCCCTCCACTTT
cdr3_aa: CASRDSPVYNSPLHF

j_call: TRBJ2-1
d_call: TRBD2
cdr3_length: 18
clone_size: NA
v_call: TRBV3-1/TRBV3-2
cdr3_nt: TGTGCCAGCAGCCCCCCATTAGGAGCGGGAGGGCCGCCAAATGAGCAGTTCTTC
cdr3_aa: CASSPPLGAGGPPNEQFF

j_call: TRBJ1-4
d_call: NA
cdr3_length: 14
clone_size: NA
v_call: TRBV11-2
cdr3_nt: TGTGCCAGCGGGCCAGGGGCAACTAATGAAAAACTGTTTTTT
cdr3_aa: CASGPGATNEKLFF

j_call: TRBJ1-4
d_call: TRBD1
cdr3_length: 14
clone_size: NA
v_call: TRBV6-5
cdr3_nt: TGTGCCGGCACCTCTGGGCAGGGGGGTGAAAAACTGTTTTTT
cdr3_aa: CAGTSGQGGEKLFF

j_call: TRBJ2-1
d_call: NA
cdr3_length: 12
clone_size: NA
v_call: TRBV29-1
cdr3_nt: TGCAGCGTTGAAGATCTTCAGGGGAAGCAGTTCTTC
cdr3_aa: CSVEDLQGKQFF

j_call: TRBJ2-3
d_call: TRBD2
cdr3_length: 14
clone_size: NA
v_call: TRBV3-1/TRBV3-2
cdr3_nt: TGTGCCAGCATCTCTAGCGGGAGGGCAGATACGCAGTATTTT
cdr3_aa: CASISSGRADTQYF

j_call: TRBJ1-4
d_call: NA
cdr3_length: 13
clone_size: once
v_call: TRBV30
cdr3_nt: TGTGCCAGCTCGGGGAGGGAATCAGAAAAACTGTTTTTT
cdr3_aa: CASSGRESEKLFF

j_call: TRBJ2-7
d_call: TRBD1
cdr3_length: 13
clone_size: once
v_call: TRBV6-4
cdr3_nt: TGTGCCAGCAGTGACTATCTAGGGACAGCCCTGTACTTC
cdr3_aa: CASSDYLGTALYF

j_call: TRBJ2-7
d_call: TRBD1
cdr3_length: 15
clone_size: few
v_call: TRBV6-5
cdr3_nt: TGTGCCAGCACCCACGACCCAGGGGGCCCCTACGAGCAGTACTTC
cdr3_aa: CASTHDPGGPYEQYF

j_call: TRBJ2-1
d_call: NA
cdr3_length: 13
clone_size: NA
v_call: TRBV7-3
cdr3_nt: TGTGCCAGCAGCTTACTAGCAGGCAATGAGCAGTTCTTC
cdr3_aa: CASSLLAGNEQFF

j_call: TRBJ2-7
d_call: NA
cdr3_length: 19
clone_size: NA
v_call: TRBV6-4
cdr3_nt: TGTGCCAGCAGTGGAAGATTCCTCCTCCGGGACACAAACTCCTACGAGCAGTACTTC
cdr3_aa: CASSGRFLLRDTNSYEQYF

j_call: TRBJ2-3
d_call: TRBD1
cdr3_length: 15
clone_size: medium-sized
v_call: TRBV7-9
cdr3_nt: TGTGCCAGCAGCTGGGGACAGGGGGACGAAGATACGCAGTATTTT
cdr3_aa: CASSWGQGDEDTQYF

j_call: TRBJ1-4
d_call: TRBD1
cdr3_length: 14
clone_size: NA
v_call: TRBV11-2
cdr3_nt: TGTGCCAGCAGACAACCGGGACAGAACGAAAAACTGTTTTTT
cdr3_aa: CASRQPGQNEKLFF

j_call: TRBJ1-1
d_call: NA
cdr3_length: 12
clone_size: NA
v_call: TRBV11-2
cdr3_nt: TGTGCCAGCAGCCTACAGGGATATGAAGCTTTCTTT
cdr3_aa: CASSLQGYEAFF

j_call: TRBJ2-4
d_call: TRBD1
cdr3_length: 16
clone_size: NA
v_call: TRBV5-1
cdr3_nt: TGCGCCAGCAGCTCCGGGACAGGGGGCGCCAAAAACATTCAGTACTTC
cdr3_aa: CASSSGTGGAKNIQYF

j_call: TRBJ2-7
d_call: NA
cdr3_length: 12
clone_size: many
v_call: TRBV5-3
cdr3_nt: TGTGCCAGAAGCCGTAACAGGTTCGAGCAGTACTTC
cdr3_aa: CARSRNRFEQYF

j_call: TRBJ1-1
d_call: NA
cdr3_length: 14
clone_size: NA
v_call: TRBV9
cdr3_nt: TGTGCCAGCAGCGTAGGCGAGGCGAACACTGAAGCTTTCTTT
cdr3_aa: CASSVGEANTEAFF

j_call: TRBJ2-7
d_call: NA
cdr3_length: 13
clone_size: NA
v_call: TRBV19
cdr3_nt: TGTGCCAGTAGTATAGGTCCGTTCTACGAGCAGTACTTC
cdr3_aa: CASSIGPFYEQYF

j_call: TRBJ1-2
d_call: TRBD1
cdr3_length: 14
clone_size: NA
v_call: TRBV6-5
cdr3_nt: TGTGCCAGCAGCCGTGGACAGGGGAACTATGGCTACACCTTC
cdr3_aa: CASSRGQGNYGYTF

j_call: TRBJ1-2
d_call: NA
cdr3_length: 13
clone_size: NA
v_call: TRBV6-5
cdr3_nt: TGTGCCAGCAGTTACTCGAAGTTGGGCGGCTACACCTTC
cdr3_aa: CASSYSKLGGYTF

j_call: TRBJ2-3
d_call: NA
cdr3_length: 16
clone_size: NA
v_call: TRBV18
cdr3_nt: TGTGCCAGCTCACCTAAAGTCGCTGTGACAGGCGATACGCAGTATTTT
cdr3_aa: CASSPKVAVTGDTQYF

j_call: TRBJ1-4
d_call: NA
cdr3_length: 14
clone_size: NA
v_call: TRBV19
cdr3_nt: TGTGCCAGTAAAACGACAGGAGTATTTGAAAAACTGTTTTTT
cdr3_aa: CASKTTGVFEKLFF

j_call: TRBJ1-4
d_call: NA
cdr3_length: 18
clone_size: NA
v_call: TRBV27
cdr3_nt: TGTGCCAGCAGTTTAGACTCCCCGGGAGCTGCAACTAATGAAAAACTGTTTTTT
cdr3_aa: CASSLDSPGAATNEKLFF

j_call: TRBJ1-2
d_call: NA
cdr3_length: 14
clone_size: NA
v_call: TRBV9
cdr3_nt: TGTGCCAGCAGCGCGACTGCCGGGAACTATGGCTACACCTTC
cdr3_aa: CASSATAGNYGYTF

j_call: TRBJ2-3
d_call: NA
cdr3_length: 13
clone_size: NA
v_call: TRBV21-1
cdr3_nt: TGTGCCAGCAGCGTCCCAAGAGGGGATACGCAGTATTTT
cdr3_aa: CASSVPRGDTQYF

j_call: TRBJ2-7
d_call: TRBD1
cdr3_length: 15
clone_size: NA
v_call: TRBV30
cdr3_nt: TGTGCCTGGAGTGTGCCGGACAGGGAGTCCTACGAGCAGTACTTC
cdr3_aa: CAWSVPDRESYEQYF

j_call: TRBJ2-3
d_call: NA
cdr3_length: 17
clone_size: NA
v_call: TRBV4-3
cdr3_nt: TGCGCCAGCAGCCCTTCCCCGGGAACGGTTGGGGCAGATACGCAGTATTTT
cdr3_aa: CASSPSPGTVGADTQYF

j_call: TRBJ1-4
d_call: TRBD1
cdr3_length: 16
clone_size: NA
v_call: TRBV9
cdr3_nt: TGTGCCAGCAGCGTAGGGTCGACAGGGGCGATTGAAAAACTGTTTTTT
cdr3_aa: CASSVGSTGAIEKLFF

j_call: TRBJ1-4
d_call: NA
cdr3_length: 16
clone_size: few
v_call: TRBV4-3
cdr3_nt: TGCGCCAGCAGCCAAGATCTAGGCCTTGGAGGTGAAAAACTGTTTTTT
cdr3_aa: CASSQDLGLGGEKLFF

j_call: TRBJ1-3
d_call: NA
cdr3_length: 16
clone_size: NA
v_call: TRBV19
cdr3_nt: TGTGCCAGTAGTGTCGACAGGCCAGACTCTGGAAACACCATATATTTT
cdr3_aa: CASSVDRPDSGNTIYF

j_call: TRBJ2-7
d_call: NA
cdr3_length: 16
clone_size: NA
v_call: TRBV10-3
cdr3_nt: TGTGCCATCAGTGATCCAGGGTCAATGACCTCCTACGAGCAGTACTTC
cdr3_aa: CAISDPGSMTSYEQYF

j_call: TRBJ2-3
d_call: NA
cdr3_length: 16
clone_size: NA
v_call: TRBV5-1
cdr3_nt: TGCGCCAGCAGCTTGGCCGGAGTGCCAGACACAGATACGCAGTATTTT
cdr3_aa: CASSLAGVPDTDTQYF

j_call: TRBJ1-6
d_call: TRBD1
cdr3_length: 16
clone_size: NA
v_call: TRBV10-3
cdr3_nt: TGTGCCATCAGGGGGGGGACAGGGGATCATGGTTCACCCCTCCACTTT
cdr3_aa: CAIRGGTGDHGSPLHF

j_call: TRBJ1-1
d_call: TRBD1
cdr3_length: 15
clone_size: once
v_call: TRBV5-1
cdr3_nt: TGCGCCAGCAGCTTGGAGGGACAGGGTACCACTGAAGCTTTCTTT
cdr3_aa: CASSLEGQGTTEAFF

j_call: TRBJ2-3
d_call: TRBD2
cdr3_length: 19
clone_size: NA
v_call: TRBV3-1/TRBV3-2
cdr3_nt: TGTGCCAGCAGCCAGTTCGGACTAGCGGGGGGGCAGTTGCCAGATACGCAGTATTTT
cdr3_aa: CASSQFGLAGGQLPDTQYF

j_call: TRBJ2-5
d_call: NA
cdr3_length: 15
clone_size: NA
v_call: TRBV19
cdr3_nt: TGTGCCAGTAGTATGATCCCAGGGGAACAAGAGACCCAGTACTTC
cdr3_aa: CASSMIPGEQETQYF

j_call: TRBJ1-2
d_call: NA
cdr3_length: 14
clone_size: NA
v_call: TRBV18
cdr3_nt: TGTGCCAGCTCACCAGGCACAGATAGCTATGGCTACACCTTC
cdr3_aa: CASSPGTDSYGYTF

j_call: TRBJ2-2
d_call: TRBD1
cdr3_length: 16
clone_size: NA
v_call: TRBV18
cdr3_nt: TGTGCCAGCTCACCTGGACAGGCCCTGAACACCGGGGAGCTGTTTTTT
cdr3_aa: CASSPGQALNTGELFF

j_call: TRBJ2-3
d_call: NA
cdr3_length: 14
clone_size: NA
v_call: TRBV19
cdr3_nt: TGTGCCAGTAGTATGGCAGGGGGCACAGATACGCAGTATTTT
cdr3_aa: CASSMAGGTDTQYF

j_call: TRBJ2-1
d_call: NA
cdr3_length: 16
clone_size: NA
v_call: TRBV5-1
cdr3_nt: TGCGCCAGCAGCTTGGGGTTGAGGGAGGTTTACAATGAGCAGTTCTTC
cdr3_aa: CASSLGLREVYNEQFF

j_call: TRBJ1-2
d_call: NA
cdr3_length: 11
clone_size: NA
v_call: TRBV12-3/TRBV12-4
cdr3_nt: TGTGCCAGCAGTTTAAGGAGGAGCTACACCTTC
cdr3_aa: CASSLRRSYTF

j_call: TRBJ2-3
d_call: TRBD1
cdr3_length: 16
clone_size: NA
v_call: TRBV5-1
cdr3_nt: TGCGCCAGCAGCTTGTGGGGGACAGGGAAGACAGATACGCAGTATTTT
cdr3_aa: CASSLWGTGKTDTQYF

j_call: TRBJ1-2
d_call: NA
cdr3_length: 14
clone_size: NA
v_call: TRBV9
cdr3_nt: TGTGCCAGCAGCCCAGGGTTATACAACTATGGCTACACCTTC
cdr3_aa: CASSPGLYNYGYTF

j_call: TRBJ2-1
d_call: NA
cdr3_length: 15
clone_size: NA
v_call: TRBV19
cdr3_nt: TGTGCCAGTAGTATCCGGGACTGGGGTAGGTTGGAGCAGTTCTTC
cdr3_aa: CASSIRDWGRLEQFF

j_call: TRBJ2-7
d_call: TRBD2
cdr3_length: 15
clone_size: NA
v_call: TRBV6-5
cdr3_nt: TGTGCCAGCAGTTCTGGGGAGGGAGCCCTGGAAGAGCAGTACTTC
cdr3_aa: CASSSGEGALEEQYF

j_call: TRBJ2-5
d_call: TRBD1
cdr3_length: 14
clone_size: NA
v_call: TRBV7-8
cdr3_nt: TGTGCCAGCAGCAAGGACAGGGGTCACGAGACCCAGTACTTC
cdr3_aa: CASSKDRGHETQYF

j_call: TRBJ1-4
d_call: NA
cdr3_length: 13
clone_size: NA
v_call: TRBV21-1
cdr3_nt: TGTGCCGGCCGGGGACAGGGCGGTGAAAAACTGTTTTTT
cdr3_aa: CAGRGQGGEKLFF